This T cell receptor beta chain was observed in a study of T cell responses to AZD1222 COVID-19 vaccine. Assay: immunoSEQ multiplex PCR; the TCRdb copy retains only in-frame clones and omits some. The top ten clones hold around 3.1% of a sample with some 140,000 clones, less than 90% of them seen once. The sequence came from an adult in good health. The specimen comprised peripheral blood, sampled on day 0 of AZD1222 vaccination.

The CDR3 loop reads CAIRGDRASNEQYF. CDR3 in DNA: TGTGCCATCAGGGGGGACAGGGCATCTAACGAGCAGTACTTC. V usage is TRBV10-3 and J usage is TRBJ2-7; 9 nucleotides line up with TRBD1. The CDR3 runs to 14 residues. Germline lookup yields CDR1 ENHRY and CDR2 SYGVKD. The trim removed 6 bases at V and 5 bases at J, leaving 8 bases unmatched.